These 10 T cell receptor beta chains were sequenced from one sample in a study of shared clonotypes between healthy human individuals. Clones were sequenced by immunoSEQ multiplex PCR, and TCRdb holds only the in-frame ones, with some missing. The sample lists around 500,000 clones, over 70% occurring once. Sequenced sample: PBMCs. All receptors come from a woman aged 40 to 50 in good health. Some clones in this sample may be carry-over from other donors' samples.

The V and J genes are TRBV10-3 and TRBJ2-3; TRBD1 matches at 9 bases. V was pared by 4 bases and J by 6 bases, with 2 bases of the junction left unmatched. The germline V gene encodes CDR1 ENHRY and CDR2 SYGVKD. The CDR3 sequence is 13 residues long. The CDR3 loop reads CAISGGTGDTQYF. The DNA for the CDR3 is TGTGCCATCAGTGGGGGGACAGGGGATACGCAGTATTTT.

Comments on this clone: A far larger clone is a single base away, which makes a read error likely. The chain has TRBV27 and TRBJ2-3, with D uncertain. V lost 2 bases and J lost 1, with 4 bases in between. The CDR3 length is 13 residues. Germline assignment: CDR1 MNHEY and CDR2 SMNVEV (reference sequence). CDR3 nucleotides: TGTGCCAGCAGTTTAGATTGCACAGATACGCAGTATTTT. Translating it yields CASSLDCTDTQYF.

This rearrangement joins TRBV18 to TRBJ2-2, with a tentative D call TRBD1 (6 bases). Trimming removed 0 bases at V and 0 bases at J, with 8 bases between. Germline V gives CDR1 KGHSH, CDR2 LQKENI. The CDR3 extends over 16 amino acids. Written as DNA, the CDR3 is TGTGCCAGCTCACCACCGAACAGGGCGAACACCGGGGAGCTGTTTTTT. This codes for CASSPPNRANTGELFF.

V gene TRBV28 combines with J gene TRBJ2-1; 11 positions match TRBD2. Trimming took 8 bases from V and 10 from J; bases not matched to a gene: 13. Germline lookup yields CDR1 MDHEN and CDR2 SYDVKM. The CDR3 is 15 residues long. The CDR3 region has the DNA TGTGCCAGCGTATTAGCGGGAGGGGGGGTTGGAGAGCAGTTCTTC. Translating it yields CASVLAGGGVGEQFF.

The chain links TRBV11-2 to TRBJ2-7; D remains unclear. Trimming took 6 bases from V and 2 from J, leaving 5 bases between them. The CDR3 consists of 11 residues. Germline V CDR1 and CDR2: SGHAT, FQNNGV. The CDR3 DNA sequence: TGTGCCAGCAGGGATCCCTACGAGCAGTACTTC. Residues: CASRDPYEQYF.

The table lists this clone with a few counts. This chain links TRBV4-2 with TRBJ2-5; 10 bases are a match to TRBD2. J lost 1 base, V lost 4 bases, and 3 bases had no gene match. CDR3 size: 15 residues. Germline loops: CDR1 LGHNA, CDR2 YNFKEQ. CDR3 amino acids: CASSPQREGQETQYF. Written as DNA, the CDR3 is TGTGCCAGCAGCCCGCAGCGGGAGGGCCAAGAGACCCAGTACTTC.

This clone turned up a few times. V is TRBV11-2 and J is TRBJ1-5; maybe TRBD1 (5 bases). Between the trimmed V and J ends, which lost 0 bases and 7 bases, there was a span of 13 bases. In germline, CDR1 is SGHAT, CDR2 FQNNGV. The CDR3 consists of 15 residues. Here the CDR3 reads CASSLDVGVEQPQHF. The CDR3 DNA reads as TGTGCCAGCAGCTTAGATGTGGGGGTAGAGCAGCCCCAGCATTTT. Complete variable domain (other parts from reference TRBV11-2 and TRBJ1-5): EAGVAQSPRYKIIEKRQSVAFWCNPISGHATLYWYQQILGQGPKLLIQFQNNGVVDDSQLPKDRFSAERLKGVDSTLKIQPAKLEDSAVYLCASSLDVGVEQPQHFGDGTRLSIL.

This clone has only a few counts. The chain employs TRBV28 and TRBJ1-3; D may be TRBD1 (5 bases). Germline loops: CDR1 MDHEN, CDR2 SYDVKM. CDR3 length equals 14 residues. Trimming took off 2 bases at V and 3 bases at J, with 8 bases between the two ends. The chain's CDR3 is CASSLRGIGNTIYF. As DNA, the CDR3 is TGTGCCAGCAGTTTAAGGGGAATTGGAAACACCATATATTTT. Drawing the rest from reference TRBV28 and TRBJ1-3, the complete variable domain is DVKVTQSSRYLVKRTGEKVFLECVQDMDHENMFWYRQDPGLGLRLIYFSYDVKMKEKGDIPEGYSVSREKKERFSLILESASTNQTSMYLCASSLRGIGNTIYFGEGSWLTVV.

The J gene is TRBJ2-6, the V gene TRBV6-4; either TRBD1 or TRBD2 may fit D (5 bases each). This CDR3 comprises 16 residues. V lost 4 bases, J lost 1 base, and 11 bases lay in between. CDR1 is MRHNA, CDR2 SNTAGT, per germline. CDR3 loop: CASSAQGESGANVLTF. The CDR3, as DNA: TGTGCCAGCAGTGCGCAGGGAGAGTCTGGGGCCAACGTCCTGACTTTC.

The V and J genes are TRBV7-9 and TRBJ2-3, with 10 nucleotides matching TRBD2. The CDR3 is 15 residues long. The junction had 1 base not matched to a gene; V was cut back by 2 bases and J by 2 bases. Looked up from germline, CDR1 is SEHNR and CDR2 is FQNEAQ (reference sequence). DNA for the CDR3: TGTGCCAGCAGCTTAACTAGCGGGGTCACAGATACGCAGTATTTT. This codes for CASSLTSGVTDTQYF.